This TCR beta chain appears in the sequencing data of a study of cytomegalovirus exposure and HLA in healthy donors. 60 Vbeta and 13 Jbeta primers were used in PCR. The table came from immunoSEQ multiplex PCR; TCRdb's copy has only in-frame clones and leaves some out. The table shows 95,000 to 110,000 clones, with approximately 81% occurring only once. This clonotype was sampled from a man aged 30 to 39 in good health and CMV-seronegative. Sequencing input: PBMCs.

The CDR3 nucleotides read TGTGCCAGCAATGAGGGGCTCGGCTACGAGCAGTACTTC. It specifies CASNEGLGYEQYF. The chain recombines TRBV6-1 with TRBJ2-7; D may match TRBD1 or TRBD2 (5 bases each). Per germline, CDR1 MNHNS and CDR2 SASEGT. The CDR3 is 13 amino acids. Trimming removed 7 bases from V and 3 bases from J, with 13 bases in between.